Below are 14 T cell receptor beta chains sequenced from a single sample in a study of blood T cell repertoires in COVID-19. The data were produced by immunoSEQ multiplex PCR, yet TCRdb's version contains in-frame clones alone and is incomplete. Here the sample spans more than 130,000 clones, roughly 86% being singletons. Material: peripheral blood. Receptors were obtained from a man between 50 and 59 years old with active or convalescent COVID-19.

V and J are TRBV6-2 or TRBV6-3 and TRBJ2-3, with 14 bases aligning to TRBD2. This CDR3 spans 19 amino acids. Germline V CDR1 and CDR2: MNHEY, SVGEGT. V was pared by 2 bases and J by 0 bases, with 7 bases of the junction left unmatched. CDR3 amino acids: CASSYGTSGSRASTDTQYF. In DNA form, the CDR3 reads TGTGCCAGCAGTTACGGGACTAGCGGGAGTCGGGCGAGCACAGATACGCAGTATTTT.

This rearrangement joins TRBV6-5 to TRBJ2-1, with D possibly matching TRBD1 (5 bases). Germline V gene data show CDR1 as MNHEY and CDR2 as SVGAGI. The CDR3 covers 13 residues. Trimming took off 2 bases at V and 8 bases at J, with 10 bases between the two ends. The DNA for the CDR3 is TGTGCCAGCAGTTACAACCAGGGCTATGAGCAGTTCTTC. Protein: CASSYNQGYEQFF.

This chain links TRBV2 with TRBJ2-7, with 10 bases identical to TRBD2. Germline V lookup: CDR1 SNHLY, CDR2 FYNNEI. The CDR3 length is 12 residues. V dropped 6 bases and J dropped 5; count of bases not matched to a gene: 1. In DNA form, the CDR3 reads TGTGCCAGCAGCCTAGCGGGGGACGAGCAGTACTTC. This encodes CASSLAGDEQYF.

Concerning this clone: The same CDR3 also results from other DNA sequences found in this sample. The chain has TRBV7-2 and TRBJ2-1; 13 bases fit TRBD2. The CDR3 contains 15 residues. Germline assignment: CDR1 SGHTA and CDR2 FQGNSA. V was pared by 3 bases and J by 4 bases, with 0 bases of the junction left unmatched. DNA for the CDR3: TGTGCCAGCAGCTTGGGACTAGCGGGGTACAATGAGCAGTTCTTC. It translates to CASSLGLAGYNEQFF.

V usage is TRBV27 and J usage is TRBJ2-5, with D possibly TRBD2 on 5 matching bases. Germline V gives CDR1 MNHEY, CDR2 SMNVEV (reference sequence). CDR3 length: 12 residues. Deletions cut 4 bases from V and 4 bases from J, with 7 bases between. The CDR3 DNA reads as TGTGCCAGCAGTTGGACTGGAGAGACCCAGTACTTC. Residues: CASSWTGETQYF.

The V gene is TRBV28, the J gene TRBJ1-1; 7 positions match TRBD1. V shed 3 bases, J shed 8 bases, and the junction held 3 bases outside the gene matches. The CDR3 contains 12 residues. Germline loops: CDR1 MDHEN, CDR2 SYDVKM. CDR3 in amino acids: CASSLEDREAFF. As DNA, the CDR3 is TGTGCCAGCAGTTTGGAGGACAGGGAAGCTTTCTTT.

The rearrangement links TRBV6-5 to TRBJ2-2, with TRBD1 identical over 9 bases. The trim removed 2 bases at V and 2 bases at J, leaving 3 bases unmatched. The CDR3 extends over 16 amino acids. The germline V gene has CDR1 MNHEY and CDR2 SVGAGI. CDR3 residues: CASSYGTGSNTGELFF. Here the CDR3 DNA reads TGTGCCAGCAGTTACGGGACAGGGTCAAACACCGGGGAGCTGTTTTTT.

The rearrangement joins TRBV19 to TRBJ1-2; 10 nucleotides align to TRBD1. V gave up 6 bases and J gave up 6 bases; unmatched junction bases: 7. CDR3 length: 14 residues. From germline, CDR1 is LNHDA and CDR2 SQIVND (reference sequence). In DNA form, the CDR3 reads TGTGCCAGTAGGAGCCTAGGGACAGGGGATGGCTACACCTTC. Residues: CASRSLGTGDGYTF. The entire variable domain, with the rest obtained from reference TRBV19 and TRBJ1-2, is as follows: DGGITQSPKYLFRKEGQNVTLSCEQNLNHDAMYWYRQDPGQGLRLIYYSQIVNDFQKGDIAEGYSVSREKKESFPLTVTSAQKNPTAFYLCASRSLGTGDGYTFGSGTRLTVV.

This chain uses TRBV3-1 (or the pseudogene TRBV3-2) with TRBJ2-7; D unresolved. The germline V and J ends were trimmed by 1 base and 5 bases, with 3 bases remaining between them. The germline CDR1 and CDR2 sequences are LGHDT and YNNKEL (reference sequence). CDR3 length equals 11 residues. The CDR3 reads CASSQVNEQYF. Here the CDR3 DNA reads TGTGCCAGCAGCCAAGTTAACGAGCAGTACTTC.

This rearrangement joins TRBV5-6 to TRBJ1-3; the match to TRBD1 covers 7 bases. The CDR3 runs 16 residues. CDR1 and CDR2 (germline): SGHDT, YYEEEE. The junction had 12 bases not matched to a gene; V was cut back by 4 bases and J by 5 bases. CDR3 residues: CASSHRNRQGRNTIYF. The CDR3 nucleotides read TGTGCCAGCAGCCACCGTAACAGACAGGGAAGAAACACCATATATTTT.

CDR3 in amino acids: CASSLDGPGGSQEKLFF. The CDR3 region has the DNA TGTGCCAGCAGCTTAGATGGCCCAGGGGGGAGTCAGGAAAAACTGTTTTTT. The chain has TRBV11-2 and TRBJ1-4, with 7 nucleotides matching TRBD1. The CDR3 covers 17 residues. The V gene end was trimmed by 0 bases and the J gene end by 8 bases; junction bases not matched to a gene: 12. Per germline, CDR1 SGHAT and CDR2 FQNNGV. The full variable domain, with the rest looked up from reference TRBV11-2 and TRBJ1-4, is EAGVAQSPRYKIIEKRQSVAFWCNPISGHATLYWYQQILGQGPKLLIQFQNNGVVDDSQLPKDRFSAERLKGVDSTLKIQPAKLEDSAVYLCASSLDGPGGSQEKLFFGSGTQLSVL.

This sequence joins TRBV21-1 and TRBJ1-3; the table gives TRBD1 as D, unverified against the DNA. TRBV21-1 is a pseudogene. The CDR3 spans 15 residues. CDR3 in amino acids: CASSKGGHDGNTIYF. The CDR3 region has the DNA TGTGCCAGCAGCAAAGGCGGACACGATGGAAACACCATATATTTT.

This chain connects TRBV4-1 to TRBJ2-5; D call uncertain. CDR1 is MGHRA and CDR2 is YSYEKL in the germline V gene. The ends were cut back, 4 bases at V and 0 bases at J, with 9 bases in the middle. The CDR3 sequence is 14 residues long. The chain's CDR3 is CASSPLTNQETQYF. The CDR3 DNA is TGCGCCAGCAGCCCGCTGACAAACCAAGAGACCCAGTACTTC.

The V and J genes are TRBV27 and TRBJ2-3; TRBD2 matches 11 bases. V trimming: 5 bases; J trimming: 2 bases; junction bases outside the gene matches: 12. The germline V gene has CDR1 MNHEY and CDR2 SMNVEV (reference sequence). The length of the CDR3 is 18 residues. CDR3 in amino acids: CASSPLAGGPNPTDTQYF. For the CDR3, the DNA is TGTGCCAGCAGTCCTCTAGCGGGAGGTCCCAATCCCACAGATACGCAGTATTTT.